Shown below are 21 T cell receptor beta chains from a single sample sequenced in a study of CD8 T cells in ankylosing spondylitis. Their recognized antigens are unknown. MiXCR was run by TCRdb on the 5' RACE reads, yielding one entry per CDR3 protein. The profile covers fewer than 550,000 distinct CDR3 sequences, with roughly 5.2% appearing a single time and 3% to 4% taken by the ten largest. Study observations and caveats: For ankylosing spondylitis blood, a TCR beta motif of under 10 highly homologous variants appeared characteristic.

Sequencing was carried out using blood, either unsorted or a sorted T cell fraction (not recorded which). These receptors were collected from a male donor with ankylosing spondylitis.

This clonotype was recorded at least ten times. The rearrangement uses TRBV5-1 and TRBJ2-7; 9 nucleotides match TRBD2. CDR1 and CDR2 (germline): SGHRS, YFSETQ. This CDR3 has 19 amino acids. The trim removed 0 bases at V and 1 base at J, leaving 14 bases unmatched. In nucleotides, the CDR3 is TGCGCCAGCAGCTTGGACTTGGTGGGCGGGAGGGCCGAGTCCTACGAGCAGTACTTC. It yields the protein CASSLDLVGGRAESYEQYF.

Many counts were recorded for this clonotype. The germline gene is not matched at one end of the junction; a read error may be the cause. The CDR3 sequence is CSARAGPQF. The CDR3 DNA sequence: TGCAGTGCTAGAGCAGGGCCCCAATTC. The chain recombines TRBV20-1 with TRBJ1-2; D possibly corresponds to TRBD1 (5 bases). CDR1 and CDR2 (germline): DFQATT, SNEGSKA (reference sequence). CDR3 size: 9 residues.

This clonotype was recorded many times. The genes are TRBV4-3 and TRBJ1-5; 8 bases line up with TRBD1. This CDR3 has 15 amino acids. V was pared by 11 bases and J by 0 bases, with 9 bases of the junction left unmatched. Germline loops: CDR1 LGHNA, CDR2 YSLEER. The chain's CDR3 is CASRQGLYSNQPQHF. The CDR3 nucleotides are TGCGCCTCTAGACAGGGGTTGTATAGCAATCAGCCCCAGCATTTT.

This clonotype has a count of ten or more. V usage is TRBV20-1 and J usage is TRBJ2-5, with D tentatively TRBD1 (5 bases). V lost 6 bases to trimming and J lost 4 bases, with 15 bases between them. Germline loops: CDR1 DFQATT, CDR2 SNEGSKA (reference sequence). There are 13 residues in the CDR3. The CDR3 nucleotides are TGCAGTGCGCCCAGAAGGGGCCGAGAGACCCAGTACTTC. It yields the protein CSAPRRGRETQYF.

This clonotype has ten or more counts. An end of the junction differs from the germline gene, which may be a read error. The rearrangement uses TRBV29-1 and TRBJ2-7; 9 nucleotides match TRBD2. Germline assignment: CDR1 SQVTM and CDR2 ANQGSEA. The CDR3 is made up of 11 amino acids. The CDR3 coding sequence is TGCAGCGTTGAAGAATGGACTAGCGCTACCTTC. Translation gives CSVEEWTSATF.

This clonotype has at least ten counts. The chain joins TRBV6-5 to TRBJ1-2; D not certain. The CDR3 length is 12 residues. V shed 5 bases and J shed 4 bases, with 8 bases lying between them. The germline CDR1 and CDR2 sequences are MNHEY and SVGAGI. CDR3 loop: CASSPKGYGYTF. CDR3 DNA sequence: TGTGCCAGCAGTCCTAAGGGCTATGGCTACACCTTC.

At least ten counts were recorded for this clonotype. The J gene is TRBJ2-3, the V gene TRBV9, with D hard to call. The germline V gene has CDR1 SGDLS and CDR2 YYNGEE. V was clipped by 0 bases and J by 1 base, with 3 bases between them. The CDR3 length is 13 residues. The chain's CDR3 is CASSVDRTDTQYF. In DNA form, the CDR3 reads TGTGCCAGCAGCGTAGACCGCACAGATACGCAGTATTTT.

The rearrangement uses TRBV7-8 and TRBJ2-1; tentatively, D is TRBD2 (5 bases). The length of the CDR3 is 16 residues. Trimming pared 0 bases from V and 3 bases from J, leaving 12 bases between. Germline lookup yields CDR1 SGHVS and CDR2 FQNEAQ. CDR3 in DNA: TGTGCCAGCAGCTTAGCGCGAAGACGGGACTACAATGAGCAGTTCTTC. Its translation is CASSLARRRDYNEQFF. The full variable domain, in which reference TRBV7-8 and TRBJ2-1 provide the parts outside the CDR3, is GAGVSQSPRYKVAKRGQDVALRCDPISGHVSLFWYQQALGQGPEFLTYFQNEAQLDKSGLPSDRFFAERPEGSVSTLKIQRTQQEDSAVYLCASSLARRRDYNEQFFGPGTRLTVL.

The chain joins TRBV5-1 to TRBJ2-7; D is tentatively TRBD1 or TRBD2 (5 bases each). The germline V gene has CDR1 SGHRS and CDR2 YFSETQ. The CDR3 is made up of 13 amino acids. The V end lost 7 bases, the J end lost 3 bases, and 14 bases lay between the germline ends. The CDR3: CASARDGVYEQYF. DNA of the CDR3: TGCGCCAGCGCGAGGGACGGAGTCTACGAGCAGTACTTC.

This clonotype came up many times. The chain couples TRBV20-1 to TRBJ2-2, with D possibly called TRBD1 or TRBD2 (5 bases each). Germline CDR1 and CDR2: DFQATT and SNEGSKA (reference sequence). V shed 7 bases and J shed 0 bases, with 15 bases lying between them. There are 15 residues in the CDR3. CDR3 residues: CSVSRGTSNTGELFF. CDR3 bases: TGCAGTGTTTCTAGAGGGACGTCGAACACCGGGGAGCTGTTTTTT.

This clonotype was detected many times. This rearrangement joins TRBV7-3 to TRBJ1-2, with unresolved D. With 3 bases removed from V and 2 bases from J, the gap between germline ends came to 16 bases. Germline CDR1 SGHTA, CDR2 FQGTGA. The CDR3 runs to 16 residues. Written as DNA, the CDR3 is TGTGCCAGCAGCTTGGCCCCCGGGTTCCACAACTATGGCTACACCTTC. This encodes CASSLAPGFHNYGYTF.

This clonotype was seen at least ten times. The chain is built from TRBV12-3 or TRBV12-4 and TRBJ2-5; 7 positions match TRBD1. Trimming removed 11 bases from V and 0 bases from J; junction bases left unmatched: 15. CDR3 length: 16 residues. As DNA, the CDR3 is TGTGCCTTCAAGGGGGCAGGGACCTATTACCAAGAGACCCAGTACTTC. This codes for CAFKGAGTYYQETQYF.

This clonotype was detected only a few times. The chain employs TRBV11-2 and TRBJ2-5; perhaps TRBD2 as D (5 bases). CDR1 and CDR2 (germline): SGHAT, FQNNGV. The V gene lost 3 bases and the J gene lost 4 bases, with 15 bases spanning the gap. The CDR3 sequence is 15 residues long. CDR3 bases: TGTGCCAGCAGCTTCAAAGCGGCGGTGGGAGAGACCCAGTACTTC. Translated: CASSFKAAVGETQYF.

This clonotype showed up many times. The chain carries TRBV11-2 and TRBJ2-7, with 7 bases identical to TRBD1. The CDR3 runs 17 residues. CDR1 SGHAT and CDR2 FQNNGV come from the germline V gene. The junction had 8 bases not matched to a gene; V was cut back by 0 bases and J by 0 bases. The CDR3 region is CASSLEGSWDSSYEQYF. CDR3 DNA sequence: TGTGCCAGCAGCTTAGAAGGGTCCTGGGACAGCTCCTACGAGCAGTACTTC.

At least ten counts were recorded for this clonotype. The V gene is TRBV29-1, the J gene TRBJ1-1; D unresolved. Per the germline V gene, CDR1 is SQVTM and CDR2 is ANQGSEA. The V gene lost 0 bases and the J gene lost 5 bases, with 7 bases spanning the gap. This CDR3 spans 12 amino acids. This CDR3 reads CSVEDAGTEAFF. For the CDR3, the DNA is TGCAGCGTTGAAGATGCGGGAACTGAAGCTTTCTTT.

Ten or more counts support this clonotype. V gene TRBV7-3 combines with J gene TRBJ2-5; possibly TRBD1 or TRBD2 for D (5 bases each). This CDR3 region has 14 residues. Trimming stripped 2 bases from V and 5 bases from J, with 12 bases between. Germline V gene sequence: CDR1 SGHTA, CDR2 FQGTGA. The CDR3: CASSLRDPGETQYF. The DNA for the CDR3 is TGTGCCAGCAGCTTACGGGACCCCGGGGAGACCCAGTACTTC.

Many counts were recorded for this clonotype. CDR3 sequence (DNA): TGTGCCAGCAGCCCCAGGGTGCTGGGTACGGACGAGCAGTACTTC. Translation: CASSPRVLGTDEQYF. The chain has TRBV7-8 and TRBJ2-7; D possibly corresponds to TRBD1 (5 bases). This CDR3 has 15 residues. Trimming removed 5 bases at V and 5 bases at J, with 19 bases between. Germline values: CDR1 SGHVS, CDR2 FQNEAQ.

This clonotype was counted a few times. The chain has TRBV27 and TRBJ2-4, with D perhaps TRBD1 (5 bases). Looked up from germline, CDR1 is MNHEY and CDR2 is SMNVEV (reference sequence). V was clipped by 2 bases and J by 0 bases, with 8 bases between them. CDR3 length equals 15 residues. The CDR3 DNA sequence: TGTGCCAGCAGTTTAGGGGCTCTAGCCAAAAACATTCAGTACTTC. Translating gives CASSLGALAKNIQYF.

This clonotype was observed at least ten times. This chain joins TRBV10-3 and TRBJ2-1; TRBD2 matches 7 bases. In germline, CDR1 is ENHRY, CDR2 SYGVKD. The CDR3 extends over 14 amino acids. The J segment lost 7 bases and the V segment lost 8 bases, leaving 11 bases of the junction unmatched. The CDR3 DNA sequence: TGTGCCATCTCCTGGGGAGGGTTTGAGAATGAGCAGTTCTTC. Its translation: CAISWGGFENEQFF.

This clonotype was seen many times. The V gene is TRBV7-6, the J gene TRBJ2-3; 9 bases match TRBD1. V lost 0 bases and J lost 6; bases outside the gene matches: 10. Per the germline V gene, CDR1 is SGHVS and CDR2 is FNYEAQ. The CDR3 runs to 17 residues. CDR3 in DNA: TGTGCCAGCAGCTTAGCAGCTCTGGGACAGGGAACCGATACGCAGTATTTT. It translates to CASSLAALGQGTDTQYF.

In its sample, this clonotype was seen many times. The chain couples TRBV12-3 or TRBV12-4 to TRBJ2-2, with 7 bases matching TRBD2. The CDR3 has 14 amino acids. The J segment lost 6 bases and the V segment lost 6 bases, leaving 7 bases of the junction unmatched. The CDR3 sequence is CASSYLAVPGELFF. The CDR3 DNA sequence: TGTGCCAGCAGCTATCTAGCGGTTCCCGGGGAGCTGTTTTTT.